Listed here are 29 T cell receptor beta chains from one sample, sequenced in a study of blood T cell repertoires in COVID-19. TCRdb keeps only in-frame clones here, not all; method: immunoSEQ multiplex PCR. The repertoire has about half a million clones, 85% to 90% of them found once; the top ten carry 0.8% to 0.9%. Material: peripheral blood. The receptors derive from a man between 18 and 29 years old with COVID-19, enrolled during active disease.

The CDR3 nucleotides read TGTGCCAGCAGCTTAGGCCCGCGGGGGAGGGCCAAAAACATTCAGTACTTC. It translates to CASSLGPRGRAKNIQYF. The J gene is TRBJ2-4, the V gene TRBV7-7; 7 bases map to TRBD2. This CDR3 is built from 17 residues. Trimming cost V 1 base and J 1 base; bases outside gene matches: 7. Germline V CDR1 and CDR2: SSHAT, FNYEAQ (reference sequence).

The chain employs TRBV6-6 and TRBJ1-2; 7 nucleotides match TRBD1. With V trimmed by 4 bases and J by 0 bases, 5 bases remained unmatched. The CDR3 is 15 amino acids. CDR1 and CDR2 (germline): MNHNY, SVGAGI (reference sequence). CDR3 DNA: TGTGCCAGCAGTTCAGGACAGGAGGCTAACTATGGCTACACCTTC. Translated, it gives CASSSGQEANYGYTF.

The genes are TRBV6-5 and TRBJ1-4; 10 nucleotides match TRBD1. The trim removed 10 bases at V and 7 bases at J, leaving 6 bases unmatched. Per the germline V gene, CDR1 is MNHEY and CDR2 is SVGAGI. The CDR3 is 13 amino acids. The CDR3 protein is CATIRDRGEKLFF. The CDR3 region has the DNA TGTGCCACAATCCGGGACAGGGGTGAAAAACTGTTTTTT.

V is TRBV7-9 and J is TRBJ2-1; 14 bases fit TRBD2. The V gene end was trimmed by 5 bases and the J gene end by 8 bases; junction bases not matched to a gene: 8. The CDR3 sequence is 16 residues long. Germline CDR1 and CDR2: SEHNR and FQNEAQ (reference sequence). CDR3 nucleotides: TGTGCCAGCAGCCAAGGGACTAGCGGGAGCAGGGATGAGCAGTTCTTC. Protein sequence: CASSQGTSGSRDEQFF.

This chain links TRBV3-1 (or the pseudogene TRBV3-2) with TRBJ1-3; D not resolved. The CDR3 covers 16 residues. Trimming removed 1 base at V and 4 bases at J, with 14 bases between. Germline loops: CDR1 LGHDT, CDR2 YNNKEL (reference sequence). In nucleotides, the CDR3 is TGTGCCAGCAGCCAAGGGGTCGCGGGTTTGGGAAACACCATATATTTT. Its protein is CASSQGVAGLGNTIYF.

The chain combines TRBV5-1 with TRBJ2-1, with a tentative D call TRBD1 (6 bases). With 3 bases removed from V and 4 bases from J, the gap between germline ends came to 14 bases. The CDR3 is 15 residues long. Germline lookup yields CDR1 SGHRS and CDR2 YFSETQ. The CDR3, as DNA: TGCGCCAGCAGCTGGACAGACTCCCATTACAATGAGCAGTTCTTC. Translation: CASSWTDSHYNEQFF.

CDR3 nucleotide sequence: TGTGCCAGCAGGGTACAGGGGGTTAGAGGCTACACCTTC. It encodes CASRVQGVRGYTF. This rearrangement joins TRBV6-5 to TRBJ1-2; 8 nucleotides line up with TRBD1. This CDR3 region has 13 residues. V trimming: 6 bases; J trimming: 8 bases; junction bases outside the gene matches: 8. CDR1 is MNHEY, CDR2 SVGAGI, per germline.

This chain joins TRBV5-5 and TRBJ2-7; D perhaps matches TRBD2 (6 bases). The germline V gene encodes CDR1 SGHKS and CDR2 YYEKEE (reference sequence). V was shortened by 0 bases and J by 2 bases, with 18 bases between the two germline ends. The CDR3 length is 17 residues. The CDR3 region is CASSLAFSGGIPYEQYF. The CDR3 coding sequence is TGTGCCAGCAGCTTGGCCTTCTCAGGAGGGATCCCCTACGAGCAGTACTTC.

Here the CDR3 DNA reads TGCAGCGTTGAAGGTTCCCGGGAGGGACCAGATACGCAGTATTTT. It specifies CSVEGSREGPDTQYF. This chain uses TRBV29-1 with TRBJ2-3, with 8 nucleotides matching TRBD2. V trimming: 1 base; J trimming: 4 bases; junction bases outside the gene matches: 7. CDR1 SQVTM and CDR2 ANQGSEA come from the germline V gene. This CDR3 has 15 residues.

CDR3 loop: CASSYSKMGSYEQYF. DNA of the CDR3: TGTGCCAGCAGTTACTCCAAGATGGGCAGCTACGAGCAGTACTTC. The chain links TRBV6-5 to TRBJ2-7; D remains ambiguous. The CDR3 covers 15 residues. V lost 0 bases to trimming and J lost 3 bases, with 12 bases between them. Germline CDR1 reads MNHEY; CDR2 reads SVGAGI.

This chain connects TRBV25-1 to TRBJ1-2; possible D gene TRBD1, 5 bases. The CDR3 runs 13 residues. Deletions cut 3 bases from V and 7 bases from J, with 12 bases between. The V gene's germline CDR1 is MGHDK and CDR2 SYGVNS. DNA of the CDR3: TGTGCCAGCAGTGACCGGGACTTCGTTGGCTACACCTTC. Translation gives CASSDRDFVGYTF.

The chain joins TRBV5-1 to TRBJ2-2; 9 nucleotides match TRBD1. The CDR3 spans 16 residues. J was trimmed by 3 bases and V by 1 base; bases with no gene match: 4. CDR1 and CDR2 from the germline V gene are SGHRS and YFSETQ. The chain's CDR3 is CASSLLGQGYTGELFF. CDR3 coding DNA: TGCGCCAGCAGCTTGCTGGGACAGGGATACACCGGGGAGCTGTTTTTT.

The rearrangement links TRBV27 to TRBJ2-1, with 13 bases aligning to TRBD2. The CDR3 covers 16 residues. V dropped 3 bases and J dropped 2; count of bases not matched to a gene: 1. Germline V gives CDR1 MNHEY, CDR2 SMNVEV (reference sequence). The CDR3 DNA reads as TGTGCCAGCAGTTTGACTAGCGGGAGGCCCTACAATGAGCAGTTCTTC. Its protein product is CASSLTSGRPYNEQFF.

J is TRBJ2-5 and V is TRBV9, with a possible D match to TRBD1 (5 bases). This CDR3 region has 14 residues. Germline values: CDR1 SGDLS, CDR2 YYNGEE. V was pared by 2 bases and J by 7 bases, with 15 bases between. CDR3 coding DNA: TGTGCCAGCAGCGTCGCGGCCAGGGAAGGGACCCAGTACTTC. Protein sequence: CASSVAAREGTQYF.

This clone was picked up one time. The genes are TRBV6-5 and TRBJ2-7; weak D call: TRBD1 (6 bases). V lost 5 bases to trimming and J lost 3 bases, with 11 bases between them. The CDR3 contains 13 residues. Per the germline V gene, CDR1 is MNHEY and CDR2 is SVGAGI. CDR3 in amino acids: CASSRGQIYEQYF. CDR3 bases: TGTGCCAGCAGTAGGGGACAAATCTACGAGCAGTACTTC.

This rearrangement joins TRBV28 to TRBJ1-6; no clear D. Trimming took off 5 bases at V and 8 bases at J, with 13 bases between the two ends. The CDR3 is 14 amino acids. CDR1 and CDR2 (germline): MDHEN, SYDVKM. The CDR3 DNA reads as TGTGCCAGCAGTATCGTCCAGGTTGATTCACCCCTCCACTTT. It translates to CASSIVQVDSPLHF.

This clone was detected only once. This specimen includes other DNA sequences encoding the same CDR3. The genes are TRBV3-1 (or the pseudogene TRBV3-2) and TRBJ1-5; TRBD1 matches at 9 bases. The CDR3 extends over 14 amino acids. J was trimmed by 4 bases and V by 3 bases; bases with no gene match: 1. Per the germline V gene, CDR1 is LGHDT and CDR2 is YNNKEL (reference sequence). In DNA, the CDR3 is TGTGCCAGCAGCCAGGGACAGGGAAATCAGCCCCAGCATTTT. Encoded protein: CASSQGQGNQPQHF.

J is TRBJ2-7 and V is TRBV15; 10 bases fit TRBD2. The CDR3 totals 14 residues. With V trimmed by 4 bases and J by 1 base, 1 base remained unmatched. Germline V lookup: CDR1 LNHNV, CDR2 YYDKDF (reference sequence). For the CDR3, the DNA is TGTGCCACCAGCACACTAGCGGGATCCTACGAGCAGTACTTC. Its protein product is CATSTLAGSYEQYF.

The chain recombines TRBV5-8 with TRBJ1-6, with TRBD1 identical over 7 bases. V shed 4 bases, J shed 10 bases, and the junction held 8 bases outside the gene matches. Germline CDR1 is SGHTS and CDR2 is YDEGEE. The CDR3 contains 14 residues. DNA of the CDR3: TGTGCCAGCAGCGACAGACAGGGCATCTCACCCCTCCACTTT. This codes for CASSDRQGISPLHF. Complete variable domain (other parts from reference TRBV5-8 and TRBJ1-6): EAGVTQSPTHLIKTRGQQATLRCSPISGHTSVYWYQQALGLGLQFLLWYDEGEERNRGNFPPRFSGRQFPNYSSELNVNALELEDSALYLCASSDRQGISPLHFGNGTRLTVT.

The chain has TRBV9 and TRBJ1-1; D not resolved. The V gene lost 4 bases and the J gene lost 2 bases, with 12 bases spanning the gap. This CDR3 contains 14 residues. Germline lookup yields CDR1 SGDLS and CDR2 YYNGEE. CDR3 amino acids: CASSLLEGNTEAFF. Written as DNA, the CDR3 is TGTGCCAGCAGCCTCCTTGAGGGAAACACTGAAGCTTTCTTT. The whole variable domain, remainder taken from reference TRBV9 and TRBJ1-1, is DSGVTQTPKHLITATGQRVTLRCSPRSGDLSVYWYQQSLDQGLQFLIQYYNGEERAKGNILERFSAQQFPDLHSELNLSSLELGDSALYFCASSLLEGNTEAFFGQGTRLTVV.

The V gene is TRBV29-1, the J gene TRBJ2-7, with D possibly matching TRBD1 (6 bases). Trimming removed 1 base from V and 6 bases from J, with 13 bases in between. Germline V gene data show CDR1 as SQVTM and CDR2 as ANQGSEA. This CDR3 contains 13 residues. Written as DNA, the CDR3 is TGCAGCGTTGAAGTCGGACAGTTCGGCGAGCAGTACTTC. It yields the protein CSVEVGQFGEQYF.

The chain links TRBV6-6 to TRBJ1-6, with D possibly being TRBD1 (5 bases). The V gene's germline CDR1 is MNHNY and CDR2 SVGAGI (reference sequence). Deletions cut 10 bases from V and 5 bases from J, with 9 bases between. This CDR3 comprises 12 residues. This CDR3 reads CATRQNNSPLHF. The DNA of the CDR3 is TGTGCCACCCGACAGAATAATTCACCCCTCCACTTT.

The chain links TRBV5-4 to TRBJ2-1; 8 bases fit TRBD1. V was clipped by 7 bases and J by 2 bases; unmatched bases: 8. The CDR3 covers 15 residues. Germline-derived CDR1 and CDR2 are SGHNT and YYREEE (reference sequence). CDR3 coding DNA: TGTGCCAGCGGGTTGATGGGACAGGCCTACAATGAGCAGTTCTTC. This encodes CASGLMGQAYNEQFF.

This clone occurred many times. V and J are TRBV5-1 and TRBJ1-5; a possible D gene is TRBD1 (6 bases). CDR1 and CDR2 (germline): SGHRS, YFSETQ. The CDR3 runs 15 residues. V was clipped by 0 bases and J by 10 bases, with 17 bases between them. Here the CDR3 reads CASSLEQGPQSPQHF. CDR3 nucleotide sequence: TGCGCCAGCAGCTTGGAACAGGGACCCCAATCACCCCAGCATTTT.

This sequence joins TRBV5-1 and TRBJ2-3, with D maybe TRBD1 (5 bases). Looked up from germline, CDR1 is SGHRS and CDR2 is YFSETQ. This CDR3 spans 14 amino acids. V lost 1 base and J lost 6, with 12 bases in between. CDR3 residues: CASSLRQGWDTQYF. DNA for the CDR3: TGCGCCAGCAGCTTGAGGCAGGGATGGGATACGCAGTATTTT.

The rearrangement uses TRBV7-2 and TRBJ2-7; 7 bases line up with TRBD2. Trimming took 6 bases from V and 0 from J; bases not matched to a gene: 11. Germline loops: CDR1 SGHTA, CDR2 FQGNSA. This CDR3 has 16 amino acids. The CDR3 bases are TGTGCCAGCAGACTAATCGGGGGGACCCGCTCCTACGAGCAGTACTTC. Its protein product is CASRLIGGTRSYEQYF.

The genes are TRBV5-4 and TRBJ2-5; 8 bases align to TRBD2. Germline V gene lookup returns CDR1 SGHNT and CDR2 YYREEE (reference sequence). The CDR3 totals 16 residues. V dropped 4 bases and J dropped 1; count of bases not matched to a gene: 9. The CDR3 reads CASSAPSGGPQETQYF. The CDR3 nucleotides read TGTGCCAGCAGCGCCCCCAGCGGGGGACCCCAAGAGACCCAGTACTTC. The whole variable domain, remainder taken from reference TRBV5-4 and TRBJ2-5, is ETGVTQSPTHLIKTRGQQVTLRCSSQSGHNTVSWYQQALGQGPQFIFQYYREEENGRGNFPPRFSGLQFPNYSSELNVNALELDDSALYLCASSAPSGGPQETQYFGPGTRLLVL.

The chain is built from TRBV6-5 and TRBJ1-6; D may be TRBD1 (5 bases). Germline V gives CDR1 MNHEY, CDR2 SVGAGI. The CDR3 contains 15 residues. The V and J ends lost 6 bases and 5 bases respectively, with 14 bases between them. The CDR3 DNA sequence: TGTGCCAGCAGCTTCGGGGGGGGGAATAATTCACCCCTCCACTTT. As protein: CASSFGGGNNSPLHF.

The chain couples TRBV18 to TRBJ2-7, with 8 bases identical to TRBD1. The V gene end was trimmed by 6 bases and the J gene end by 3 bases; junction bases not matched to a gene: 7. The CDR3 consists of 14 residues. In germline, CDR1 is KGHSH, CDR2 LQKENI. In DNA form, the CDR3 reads TGTGCCAGCTCGCATGGACAGGGAGTCTACGAGCAGTACTTC. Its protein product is CASSHGQGVYEQYF.